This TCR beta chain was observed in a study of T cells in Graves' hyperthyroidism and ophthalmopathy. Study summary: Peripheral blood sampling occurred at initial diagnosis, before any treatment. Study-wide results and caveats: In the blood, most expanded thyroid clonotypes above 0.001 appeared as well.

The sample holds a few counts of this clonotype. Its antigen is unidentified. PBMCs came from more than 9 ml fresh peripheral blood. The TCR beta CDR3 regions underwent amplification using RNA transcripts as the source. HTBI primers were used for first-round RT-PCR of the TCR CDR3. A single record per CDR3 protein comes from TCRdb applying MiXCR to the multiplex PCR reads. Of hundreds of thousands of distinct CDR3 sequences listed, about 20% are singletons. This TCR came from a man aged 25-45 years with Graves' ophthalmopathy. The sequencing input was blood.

CDR3 coding DNA: TGTGCCATCAGTGAGTGGGGAGGGGGGCCCTTTGAAGCTTTCTTT. Translation gives CAISEWGGGPFEAFF. The genes are TRBV10-3 and TRBJ1-1; D might be TRBD1 (6 bases). This CDR3 comprises 15 residues. V was cut by 1 base and J by 7 bases, with 16 bases left in between. The V gene's germline CDR1 is ENHRY and CDR2 SYGVKD.